Each of the 6 T cell receptor beta chains below was sequenced from the same sample in a study of PD-1 blockade in classical Hodgkin lymphoma. Assay used: immunoSEQ multiplex PCR; TCRdb lists only in-frame clones, some missing. Counted here are almost 100,000 clones, just under 95% occurring once; the ten biggest clones make up 2.8%. Each patient relapsed following autologous stem cell transplantation, and prior brentuximab vedotin exposure differed. Sequences were derived from peripheral blood mononuclear cells (PBMCs), sampled at baseline. Receptor source: a human donor with classical Hodgkin lymphoma.

This sequence joins TRBV18 and TRBJ1-3, with D uncertain. Germline V gene sequence: CDR1 KGHSH, CDR2 LQKENI. The V gene lost 0 bases and the J gene lost 4 bases, with 10 bases spanning the gap. This CDR3 comprises 15 residues. Written as DNA, the CDR3 is TGTGCCAGCTCACCACCATCAGGATTCGGAAACACCATATATTTT. It encodes CASSPPSGFGNTIYF.

The rearrangement links TRBV5-1 to TRBJ2-5; 7 bases fit TRBD1. The CDR3 loop spans 15 amino acids. Losses at the gene ends were 0 bases for V and 4 bases for J; bases not matched to a gene: 6. Germline-derived CDR1 and CDR2 are SGHRS and YFSETQ. For the CDR3, the DNA is TGCGCCAGCAGCTTGGAACAGGGGCACCGAGAGACCCAGTACTTC. Translating gives CASSLEQGHRETQYF. Based on the CDR3 plus reference TRBV5-1 and TRBJ2-5, the full variable domain is KAGVTQTPRYLIKTRGQQVTLSCSPISGHRSVSWYQQTPGQGLQFLFEYFSETQRNKGNFPGRFSGRQFSNSRSEMNVSTLELGDSALYLCASSLEQGHRETQYFGPGTRLLVL.

The CDR3 is CASSGAQRASNQPQHF. CDR3 in DNA: TGTGCCAGCAGTGGGGCCCAGCGGGCCAGCAATCAGCCCCAGCATTTT. This sequence joins TRBV6-1 and TRBJ1-5, with D hard to call. The CDR3 loop spans 16 amino acids. V lost 4 bases and J 1 base, leaving 14 bases between the germline ends. Germline V lookup: CDR1 MNHNS, CDR2 SASEGT.

This clone has more than one count but fewer than ten. The V gene is TRBV9, the J gene TRBJ2-7, with D perhaps matching TRBD1 (6 bases). Germline assignment: CDR1 SGDLS and CDR2 YYNGEE. The CDR3 spans 15 residues. Trimming stripped 2 bases from V and 2 bases from J, with 14 bases between. In DNA form, the CDR3 reads TGTGCCAGCAGCGTGTCGGGACACCAAACCTACGAGCAGTACTTC. It specifies CASSVSGHQTYEQYF.

The gene calls are TRBV27 and TRBJ2-7, with 9 positions matching TRBD1. The CDR3 is 13 amino acids. Trimming cost V 3 bases and J 7 bases; bases outside gene matches: 4. From germline, CDR1 is MNHEY and CDR2 SMNVEV (reference sequence). CDR3 sequence (DNA): TGTGCCAGCAGTTTGGGGACAGGGCCGGAGCAGTACTTC. Protein: CASSLGTGPEQYF.

The V gene is TRBV11-2, the J gene TRBJ2-7; D might be TRBD2 (5 bases). There are 14 residues in the CDR3. Germline lookup yields CDR1 SGHAT and CDR2 FQNNGV. Trimming removed 0 bases from V and 3 bases from J, with 9 bases in between. CDR3 DNA sequence: TGTGCCAGCAGCTTAGAACGGACTTACTACGAGCAGTACTTC. Its protein is CASSLERTYYEQYF.